These T cell receptor beta chains were read from a single sample in a study of T cells after posttransplantation cyclophosphamide. Repertoires were generated with immunoSEQ multiplex PCR, while TCRdb's copy carries only in-frame clones and drops some. The data show 18,000 or so clones, less than 90% seen once. Sequenced: memory CD4+ T cells sorted from blood. The receptors were gathered from a man younger than 45 in good health and a related stem cell transplant donor. The CDR3 runs from the conserved cysteine through the conserved F or W. Each record gives: V gene, J gene, clone size, D gene, CDR3 DNA, CDR3 protein. D genes are given only for firm matches. The listing skips clone size in some rows; elsewhere it reads once, few, many or a size class.

v_call: TRBV7-9
j_call: TRBJ1-2
clone_size: .
d_call: .
cdr3_nt: TGTGCCAGCAGCCGTAGGCGGGGAGACTATGGCTACACCTTC
cdr3_aa: CASSRRRGDYGYTF

v_call: TRBV27
j_call: TRBJ2-3
clone_size: .
d_call: TRBD2
cdr3_nt: TGTGCCAGCAGGGTAGCGGGGGGACCTTCGGGAGATACGCAGTATTTT
cdr3_aa: CASRVAGGPSGDTQYF

v_call: TRBV25-1
j_call: TRBJ2-7
clone_size: .
d_call: TRBD1
cdr3_nt: TGTGCCAGCAGTGAAGACAGGGGGGGCTCCTACGAGCAGTACTTC
cdr3_aa: CASSEDRGGSYEQYF

v_call: TRBV7-3
j_call: TRBJ2-6
clone_size: .
d_call: TRBD1
cdr3_nt: TGTGCCAGCAGCGTAGACAGGACAGGGAGGTATTCTGGGGCCAACGTCCTGACTTTC
cdr3_aa: CASSVDRTGRYSGANVLTF

v_call: TRBV28
j_call: TRBJ1-2
clone_size: .
d_call: TRBD1
cdr3_nt: TGTGCCAGCAGTTCCGGGACAGCTACTAACTATGGCTACACCTTC
cdr3_aa: CASSSGTATNYGYTF

v_call: TRBV5-1
j_call: TRBJ2-3
clone_size: .
d_call: TRBD1
cdr3_nt: TGCGCCAGCAGGCAGGGGACAGGGACTAGCACAGATACGCAGTATTTT
cdr3_aa: CASRQGTGTSTDTQYF

v_call: TRBV5-1
j_call: TRBJ2-5
clone_size: .
d_call: TRBD1
cdr3_nt: TGCGCCAGCAGCCGAGACAGGGTAGGGTGGGAGACCCAGTACTTC
cdr3_aa: CASSRDRVGWETQYF

v_call: TRBV6-5
j_call: TRBJ2-7
clone_size: .
d_call: TRBD2
cdr3_nt: TGTGCCAGCAGTTACTCGAGCGGGGGGTCCTACGAGCAGTACTTC
cdr3_aa: CASSYSSGGSYEQYF

v_call: TRBV2
j_call: TRBJ1-5
clone_size: .
d_call: .
cdr3_nt: TGTGCCAGCAGTGACAGTTGGGCCAATCAGCCCCAGCATTTT
cdr3_aa: CASSDSWANQPQHF

v_call: TRBV9
j_call: TRBJ2-3
clone_size: few
d_call: .
cdr3_nt: TGTGCCAGCAGCGTAGGGGGCAGTCTCACAGATACGCAGTATTTT
cdr3_aa: CASSVGGSLTDTQYF

v_call: TRBV5-1
j_call: TRBJ2-1
clone_size: .
d_call: TRBD2
cdr3_nt: TGCGCCAGCAGCGGCGGGGGAAACAATGAGCAGTTCTTC
cdr3_aa: CASSGGGNNEQFF

v_call: TRBV6-6
j_call: TRBJ2-7
clone_size: .
d_call: TRBD2
cdr3_nt: TGTGCCAGCAGCATGACTAGCGGGGGCTACGAGCAGTACTTC
cdr3_aa: CASSMTSGGYEQYF

v_call: TRBV19
j_call: TRBJ2-5
clone_size: .
d_call: TRBD2
cdr3_nt: TGTGCCAGTAGTGGAGGACTAGCGACGGAGACCCAGTACTTC
cdr3_aa: CASSGGLATETQYF

v_call: TRBV6-5
j_call: TRBJ1-2
clone_size: .
d_call: TRBD1
cdr3_nt: TGTGCCAGCAGTGGACAGGGGCAGGGCTATGGCTACACCTTC
cdr3_aa: CASSGQGQGYGYTF

v_call: TRBV6-1
j_call: TRBJ1-1
clone_size: few
d_call: .
cdr3_nt: TGTGCCAGCAGTGAACTGCAAGCCCTCAACACTGAAGCTTTCTTT
cdr3_aa: CASSELQALNTEAFF